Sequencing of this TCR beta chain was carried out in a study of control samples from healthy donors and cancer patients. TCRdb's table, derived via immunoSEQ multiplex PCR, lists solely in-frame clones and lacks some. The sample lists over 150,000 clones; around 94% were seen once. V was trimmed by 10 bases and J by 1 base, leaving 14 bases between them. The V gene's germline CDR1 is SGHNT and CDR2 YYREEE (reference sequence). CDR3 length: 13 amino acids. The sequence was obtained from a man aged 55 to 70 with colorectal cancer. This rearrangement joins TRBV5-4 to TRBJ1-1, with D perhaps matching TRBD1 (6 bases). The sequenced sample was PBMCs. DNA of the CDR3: TGTGCCGGGGGGGCCCCTGCGAACACTGAAGCTTTCTTT. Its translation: CAGGAPANTEAFF.